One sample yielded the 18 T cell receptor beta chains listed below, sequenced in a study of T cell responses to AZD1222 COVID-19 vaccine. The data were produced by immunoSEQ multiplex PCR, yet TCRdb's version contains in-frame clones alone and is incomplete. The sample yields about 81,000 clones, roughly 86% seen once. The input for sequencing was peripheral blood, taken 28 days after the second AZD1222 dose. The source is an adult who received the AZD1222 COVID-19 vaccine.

The CDR3 sequence is CASSGTGGFRGYTF. CDR3 DNA: TGTGCCAGCTCCGGGACAGGGGGTTTTCGTGGCTACACCTTC. The chain links TRBV27 to TRBJ1-2, with 11 bases aligning to TRBD1. This CDR3 has 14 amino acids. The J segment lost 7 bases and the V segment lost 8 bases, leaving 9 bases of the junction unmatched. Germline V lookup: CDR1 MNHEY, CDR2 SMNVEV (reference sequence).

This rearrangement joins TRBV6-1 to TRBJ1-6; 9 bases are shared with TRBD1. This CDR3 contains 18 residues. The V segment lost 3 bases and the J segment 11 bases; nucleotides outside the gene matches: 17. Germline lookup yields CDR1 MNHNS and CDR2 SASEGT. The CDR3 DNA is TGTGCCAGCAGTGAGGGGGGTCGGACAGGGGTAACAACTGCACCCCTCCACTTT. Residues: CASSEGGRTGVTTAPLHF.

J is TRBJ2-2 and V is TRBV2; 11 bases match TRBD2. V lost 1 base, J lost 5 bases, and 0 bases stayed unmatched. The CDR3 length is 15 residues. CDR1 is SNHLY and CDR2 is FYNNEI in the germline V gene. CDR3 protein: CASSEVAGGTGELFF. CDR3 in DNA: TGTGCCAGCAGTGAAGTAGCGGGGGGGACCGGGGAGCTGTTTTTT.

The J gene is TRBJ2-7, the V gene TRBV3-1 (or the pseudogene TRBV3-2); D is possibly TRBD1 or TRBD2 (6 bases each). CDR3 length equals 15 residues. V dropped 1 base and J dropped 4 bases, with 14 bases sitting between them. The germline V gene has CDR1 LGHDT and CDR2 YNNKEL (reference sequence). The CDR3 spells CASSQGPGGGYEQYF. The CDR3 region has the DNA TGTGCCAGCAGCCAAGGTCCCGGGGGCGGATACGAGCAGTACTTC.

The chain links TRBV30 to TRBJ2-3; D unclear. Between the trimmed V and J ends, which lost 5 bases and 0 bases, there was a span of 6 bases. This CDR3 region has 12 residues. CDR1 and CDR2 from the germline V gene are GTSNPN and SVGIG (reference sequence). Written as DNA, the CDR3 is TGTGCCTGGGAGTCGAGCACAGATACGCAGTATTTT. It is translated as CAWESSTDTQYF.

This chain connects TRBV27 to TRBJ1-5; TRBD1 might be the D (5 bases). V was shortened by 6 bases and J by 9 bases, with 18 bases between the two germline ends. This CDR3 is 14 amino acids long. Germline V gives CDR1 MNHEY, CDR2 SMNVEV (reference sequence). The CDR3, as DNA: TGTGCCAGCAGCCAGACAGAAAGGAAGGGGCCCCAGCATTTT. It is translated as CASSQTERKGPQHF.

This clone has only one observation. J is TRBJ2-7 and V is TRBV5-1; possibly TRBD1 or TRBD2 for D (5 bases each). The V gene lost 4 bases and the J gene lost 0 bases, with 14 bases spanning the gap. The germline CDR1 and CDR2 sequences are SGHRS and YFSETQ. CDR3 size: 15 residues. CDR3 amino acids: CASSPRDGTSYEQYF. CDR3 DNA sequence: TGCGCCAGCAGCCCCCGGGACGGGACCTCCTACGAGCAGTACTTC.

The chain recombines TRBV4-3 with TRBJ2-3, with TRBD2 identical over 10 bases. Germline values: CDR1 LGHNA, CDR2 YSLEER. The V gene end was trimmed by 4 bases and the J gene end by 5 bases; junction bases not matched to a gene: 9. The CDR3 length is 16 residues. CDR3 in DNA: TGCGCCAGCAGCCCCGGGACTAGCGATTGGAGAGATACGCAGTATTTT. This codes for CASSPGTSDWRDTQYF.

This chain's CDR3 is CAISESGTGGIYEQYF. DNA for the CDR3: TGTGCCATCAGTGAATCCGGGACAGGGGGCATCTACGAGCAGTACTTC. The chain is built from TRBV10-3 and TRBJ2-7; 12 positions match TRBD1. CDR1 and CDR2 from the germline V gene are ENHRY and SYGVKD. CDR3 size: 16 residues. The trim removed 3 bases at V and 3 bases at J, leaving 6 bases unmatched.

The CDR3 DNA reads as TGTGCCATCAGGGGGCGGGGTAAAGAGACCCAGTACTTC. The encoded protein is CAIRGRGKETQYF. This chain links TRBV6-5 with TRBJ2-5, with 8 bases identical to TRBD1. J lost 3 bases, V lost 10 bases, and 7 bases had no gene match. Germline lookup yields CDR1 MNHEY and CDR2 SVGAGI. The CDR3 extends over 13 amino acids.

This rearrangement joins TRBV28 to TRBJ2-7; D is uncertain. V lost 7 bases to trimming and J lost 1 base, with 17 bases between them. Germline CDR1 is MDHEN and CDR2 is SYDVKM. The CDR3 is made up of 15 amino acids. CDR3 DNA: TGTGCCAGCACCAGTACAGATAGTCTTTCCTACGAGCAGTACTTC. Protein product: CASTSTDSLSYEQYF.

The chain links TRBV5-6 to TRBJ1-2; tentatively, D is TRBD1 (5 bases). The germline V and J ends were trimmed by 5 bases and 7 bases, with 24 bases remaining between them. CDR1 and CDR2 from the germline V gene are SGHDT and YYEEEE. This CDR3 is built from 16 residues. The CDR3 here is CASRALQGSLLGGYTF. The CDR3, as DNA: TGTGCCAGCAGGGCACTTCAGGGAAGTCTTCTCGGTGGCTACACCTTC. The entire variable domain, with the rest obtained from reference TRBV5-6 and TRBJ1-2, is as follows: DAGVTQSPTHLIKTRGQQVTLRCSPKSGHDTVSWYQQALGQGPQFIFQYYEEEERQRGNFPDRFSGHQFPNYSSELNVNALLLGDSALYLCASRALQGSLLGGYTFGSGTRLTVV.

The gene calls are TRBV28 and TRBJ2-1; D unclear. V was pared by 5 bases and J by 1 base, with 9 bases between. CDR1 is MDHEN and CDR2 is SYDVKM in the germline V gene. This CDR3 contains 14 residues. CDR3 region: CASSRTGSYNEQFF. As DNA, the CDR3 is TGTGCCAGCAGTAGGACCGGGTCCTACAATGAGCAGTTCTTC.

The CDR3 spells CASSLTGSKNSPLHF. The CDR3 DNA follows: TGCGCCAGCAGCTTAACAGGGTCTAAGAATTCACCCCTCCACTTT. The chain uses TRBV5-1 and TRBJ1-6; D is possibly TRBD1 (6 bases). CDR1 is SGHRS and CDR2 is YFSETQ in the germline V gene. This CDR3 is 15 amino acids long. V lost 2 bases, J lost 7 bases, and 13 bases lay in between.

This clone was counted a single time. CDR3 nucleotide sequence: TGCGCCAGCAGCCAAAGGTGGCGGGACACCGGGGAGCTGTTTTTT. It translates to CASSQRWRDTGELFF. J is TRBJ2-2 and V is TRBV4-3; tentative D call: TRBD2 (5 bases). Germline CDR1 reads LGHNA; CDR2 reads YSLEER. Trimming left V 2 bases short and J 3 bases short, with 10 bases between. The CDR3 runs to 15 residues.

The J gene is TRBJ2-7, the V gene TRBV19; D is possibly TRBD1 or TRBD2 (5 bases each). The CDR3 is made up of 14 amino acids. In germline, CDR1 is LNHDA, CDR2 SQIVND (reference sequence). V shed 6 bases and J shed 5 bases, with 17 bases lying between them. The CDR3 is CASSPKARGDEQYF. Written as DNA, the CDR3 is TGTGCCAGTAGCCCCAAAGCTCGGGGCGACGAGCAGTACTTC.

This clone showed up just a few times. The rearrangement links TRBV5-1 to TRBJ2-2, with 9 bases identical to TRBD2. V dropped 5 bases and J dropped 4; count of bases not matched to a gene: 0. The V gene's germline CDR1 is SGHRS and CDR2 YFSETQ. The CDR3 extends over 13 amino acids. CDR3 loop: CASRTSGTGELFF. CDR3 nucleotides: TGCGCCAGCAGGACTAGCGGCACCGGGGAGCTGTTTTTT.

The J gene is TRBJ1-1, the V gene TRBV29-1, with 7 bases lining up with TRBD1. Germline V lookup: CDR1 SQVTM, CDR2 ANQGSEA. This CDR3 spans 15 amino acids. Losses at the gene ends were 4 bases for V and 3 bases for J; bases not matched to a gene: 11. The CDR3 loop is CSVGGIAGGDTEAFF. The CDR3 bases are TGCAGCGTTGGAGGGATCGCAGGGGGGGACACTGAAGCTTTCTTT.